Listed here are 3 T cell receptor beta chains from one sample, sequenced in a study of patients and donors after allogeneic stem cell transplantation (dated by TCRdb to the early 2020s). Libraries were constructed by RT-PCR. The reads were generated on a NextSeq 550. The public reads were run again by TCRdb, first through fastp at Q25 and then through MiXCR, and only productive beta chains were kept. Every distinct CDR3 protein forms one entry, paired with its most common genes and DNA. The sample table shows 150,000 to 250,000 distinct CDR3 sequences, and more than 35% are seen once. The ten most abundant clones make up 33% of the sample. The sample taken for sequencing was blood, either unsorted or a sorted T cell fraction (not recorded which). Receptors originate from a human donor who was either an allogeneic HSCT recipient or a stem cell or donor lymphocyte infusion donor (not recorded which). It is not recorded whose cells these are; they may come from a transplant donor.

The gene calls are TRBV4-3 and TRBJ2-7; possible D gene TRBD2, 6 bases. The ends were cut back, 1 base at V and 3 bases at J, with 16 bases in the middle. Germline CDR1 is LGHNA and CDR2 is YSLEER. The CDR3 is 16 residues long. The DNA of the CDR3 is TGCGCCAGCAGCCAAGCGAAAGGGGCGGGGTTCTACGAGCAGTACTTC. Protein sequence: CASSQAKGAGFYEQYF.

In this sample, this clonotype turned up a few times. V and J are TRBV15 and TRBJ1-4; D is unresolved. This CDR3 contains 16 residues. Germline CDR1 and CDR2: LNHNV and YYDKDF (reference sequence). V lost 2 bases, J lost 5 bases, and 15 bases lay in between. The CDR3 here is CATSRLIGRLNEKLFF. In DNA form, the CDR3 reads TGTGCCACCAGCAGACTCATCGGTAGGCTAAATGAAAAACTGTTTTTT.

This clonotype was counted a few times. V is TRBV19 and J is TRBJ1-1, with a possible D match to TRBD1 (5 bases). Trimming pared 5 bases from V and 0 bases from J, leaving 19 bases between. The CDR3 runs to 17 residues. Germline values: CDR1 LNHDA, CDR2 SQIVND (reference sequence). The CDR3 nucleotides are TGTGCCAGTAGTCTATCGGGACGGCCTCCTTTGAACACTGAAGCTTTCTTT. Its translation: CASSLSGRPPLNTEAFF.